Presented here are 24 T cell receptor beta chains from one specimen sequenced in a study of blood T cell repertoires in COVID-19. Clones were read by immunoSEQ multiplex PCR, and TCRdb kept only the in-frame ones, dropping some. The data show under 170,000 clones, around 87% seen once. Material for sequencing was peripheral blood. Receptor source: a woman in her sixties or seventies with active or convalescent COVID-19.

In nucleotides, the CDR3 is TGCGCCAGCAGCCAAGAAGGGGGCCGGGGCGGGGAGCTGTTTTTT. Protein sequence: CASSQEGGRGGELFF. The chain has TRBV4-3 and TRBJ2-2; 7 nucleotides match TRBD1. Germline V CDR1 and CDR2: LGHNA, YSLEER. The CDR3 covers 15 residues. V trimming: 0 bases; J trimming: 7 bases; junction bases outside the gene matches: 5.

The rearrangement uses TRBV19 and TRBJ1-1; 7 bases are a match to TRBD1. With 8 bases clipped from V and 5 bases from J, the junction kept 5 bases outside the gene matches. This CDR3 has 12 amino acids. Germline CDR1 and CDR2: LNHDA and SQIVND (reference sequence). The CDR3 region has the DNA TGTGCCAGTTCGACAGGGAGAACTGAAGCTTTCTTT. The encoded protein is CASSTGRTEAFF.

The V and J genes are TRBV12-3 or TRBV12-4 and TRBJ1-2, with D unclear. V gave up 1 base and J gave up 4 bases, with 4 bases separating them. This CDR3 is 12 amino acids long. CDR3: CASSLGSYGYTF. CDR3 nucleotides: TGTGCCAGCAGTTTAGGTAGCTATGGCTACACCTTC.

CDR3 DNA sequence: TGTGCCATCAGCGGACAGGCTGGCACTGAAGCTTTCTTT. This gives the protein CAISGQAGTEAFF. The V gene is TRBV10-3, the J gene TRBJ1-1; 7 positions match TRBD1. The CDR3 spans 13 residues. Losses at the gene ends were 6 bases for V and 4 bases for J; bases not matched to a gene: 5. Germline V gene lookup returns CDR1 ENHRY and CDR2 SYGVKD.

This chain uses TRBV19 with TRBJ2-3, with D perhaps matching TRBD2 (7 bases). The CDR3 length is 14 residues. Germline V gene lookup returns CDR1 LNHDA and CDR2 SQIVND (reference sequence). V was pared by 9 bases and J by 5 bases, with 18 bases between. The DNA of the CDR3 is TGTGCCAGCGAAGGCGGGGGCCCAATAGATACGCAGTATTTT. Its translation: CASEGGGPIDTQYF.

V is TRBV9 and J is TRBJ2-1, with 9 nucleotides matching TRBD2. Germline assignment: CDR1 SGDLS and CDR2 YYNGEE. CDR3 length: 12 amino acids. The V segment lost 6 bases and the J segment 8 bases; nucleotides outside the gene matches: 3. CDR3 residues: CASNQRGDEQFF. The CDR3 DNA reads TGTGCCAGCAATCAGCGGGGGGATGAGCAGTTCTTC.

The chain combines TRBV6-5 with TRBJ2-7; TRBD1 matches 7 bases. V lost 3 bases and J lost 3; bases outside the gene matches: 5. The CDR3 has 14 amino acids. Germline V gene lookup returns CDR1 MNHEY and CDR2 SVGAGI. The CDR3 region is CASSYYGDSYEQYF. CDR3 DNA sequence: TGTGCCAGCAGTTATTACGGGGACAGCTACGAGCAGTACTTC.

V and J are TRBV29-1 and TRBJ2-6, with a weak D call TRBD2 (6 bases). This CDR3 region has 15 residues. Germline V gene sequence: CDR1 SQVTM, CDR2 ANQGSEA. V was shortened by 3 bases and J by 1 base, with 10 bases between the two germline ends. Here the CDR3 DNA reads TGCAGCGTTGACGGGGGAGGTTCTGGGGCCAACGTCCTGACTTTC. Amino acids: CSVDGGGSGANVLTF.

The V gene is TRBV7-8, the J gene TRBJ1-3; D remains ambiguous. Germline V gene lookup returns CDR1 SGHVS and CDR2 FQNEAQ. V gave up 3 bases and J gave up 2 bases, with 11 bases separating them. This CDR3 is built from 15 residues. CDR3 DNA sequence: TGTGCCAGCAGCTTGGTTCGCCAGACTGGAAACACCATATATTTT. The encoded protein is CASSLVRQTGNTIYF.

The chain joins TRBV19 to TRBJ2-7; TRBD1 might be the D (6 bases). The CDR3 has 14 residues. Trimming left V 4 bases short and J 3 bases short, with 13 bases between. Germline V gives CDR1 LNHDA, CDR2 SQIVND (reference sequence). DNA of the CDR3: TGTGCCAGTAGTACCATGACAGGCGGCTACGAGCAGTACTTC. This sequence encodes CASSTMTGGYEQYF.

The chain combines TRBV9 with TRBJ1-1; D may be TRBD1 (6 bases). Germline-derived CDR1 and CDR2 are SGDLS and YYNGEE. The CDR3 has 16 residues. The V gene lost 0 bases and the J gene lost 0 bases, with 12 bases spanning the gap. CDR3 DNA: TGTGCCAGCAGCGTAGGGGCAGGGGCTCTGAACACTGAAGCTTTCTTT. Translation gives CASSVGAGALNTEAFF.

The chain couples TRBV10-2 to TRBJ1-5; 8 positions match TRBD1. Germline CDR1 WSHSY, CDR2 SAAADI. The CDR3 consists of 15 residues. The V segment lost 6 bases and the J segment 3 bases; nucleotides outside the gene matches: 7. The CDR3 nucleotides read TGCGCCAGCAGGGGGACAGGTTTTCTCAATCAGCCCCAGCATTTT. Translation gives CASRGTGFLNQPQHF.

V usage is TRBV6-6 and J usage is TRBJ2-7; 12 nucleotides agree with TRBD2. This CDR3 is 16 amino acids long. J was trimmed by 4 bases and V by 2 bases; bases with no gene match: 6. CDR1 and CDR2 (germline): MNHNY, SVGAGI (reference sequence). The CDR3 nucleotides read TGTGCCAGCAGTTACAGACTAGCGGGGGAGAAATACGAGCAGTACTTC. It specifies CASSYRLAGEKYEQYF.

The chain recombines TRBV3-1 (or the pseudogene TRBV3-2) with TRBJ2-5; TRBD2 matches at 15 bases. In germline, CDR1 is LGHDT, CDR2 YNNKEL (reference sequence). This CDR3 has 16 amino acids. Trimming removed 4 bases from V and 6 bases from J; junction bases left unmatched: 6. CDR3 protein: CASSPRTSGGGKTQYF. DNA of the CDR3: TGTGCCAGCAGCCCCCGGACTAGCGGGGGGGGAAAGACCCAGTACTTC.

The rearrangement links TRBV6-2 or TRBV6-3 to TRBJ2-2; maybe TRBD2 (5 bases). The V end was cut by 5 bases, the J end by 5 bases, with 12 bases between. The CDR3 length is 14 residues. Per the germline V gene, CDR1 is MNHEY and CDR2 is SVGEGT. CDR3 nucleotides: TGTGCCAGCAGTACCGGGGTTGAAACCGGGGAGCTGTTTTTT. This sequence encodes CASSTGVETGELFF.

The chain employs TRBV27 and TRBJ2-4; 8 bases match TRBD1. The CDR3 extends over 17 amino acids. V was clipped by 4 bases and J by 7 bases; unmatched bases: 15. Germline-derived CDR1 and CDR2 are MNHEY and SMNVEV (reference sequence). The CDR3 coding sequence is TGTGCCAGCAGTTCCCGGGTGCGTCAGGGGGCCAGGAACATTCAGTACTTC. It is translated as CASSSRVRQGARNIQYF.

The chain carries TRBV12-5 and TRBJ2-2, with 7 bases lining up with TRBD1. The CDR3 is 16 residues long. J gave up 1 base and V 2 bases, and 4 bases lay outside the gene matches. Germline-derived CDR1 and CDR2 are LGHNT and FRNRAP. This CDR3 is CASGLYQGVNTGELFF. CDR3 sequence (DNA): TGTGCTAGTGGTTTGTACCAGGGGGTGAACACCGGGGAGCTGTTTTTT.

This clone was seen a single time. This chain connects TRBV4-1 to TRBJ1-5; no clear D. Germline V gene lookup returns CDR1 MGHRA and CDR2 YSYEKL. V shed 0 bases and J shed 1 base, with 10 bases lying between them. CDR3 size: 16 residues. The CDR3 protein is CASSQELGGSNQPQHF. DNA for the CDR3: TGCGCCAGCAGCCAAGAATTGGGCGGGAGCAATCAGCCCCAGCATTTT.

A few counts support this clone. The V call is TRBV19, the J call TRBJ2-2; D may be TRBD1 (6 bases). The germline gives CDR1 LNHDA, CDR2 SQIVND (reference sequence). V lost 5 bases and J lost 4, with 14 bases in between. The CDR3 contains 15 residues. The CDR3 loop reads CASSPTQGSTGELFF. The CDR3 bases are TGTGCCAGTAGTCCAACACAGGGTTCCACCGGGGAGCTGTTTTTT.

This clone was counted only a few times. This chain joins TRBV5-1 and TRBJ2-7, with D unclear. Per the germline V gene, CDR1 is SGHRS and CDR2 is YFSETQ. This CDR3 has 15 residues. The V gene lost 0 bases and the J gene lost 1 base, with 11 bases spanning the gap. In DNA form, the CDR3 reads TGCGCCAGCAGCTTGGATTGGCGAGGATCCTACGAGCAGTACTTC. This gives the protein CASSLDWRGSYEQYF.

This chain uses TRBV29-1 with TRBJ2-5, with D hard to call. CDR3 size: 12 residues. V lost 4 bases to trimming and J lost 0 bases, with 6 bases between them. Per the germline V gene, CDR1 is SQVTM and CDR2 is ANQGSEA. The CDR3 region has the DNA TGCAGCGTTGCTGTGTACCAAGAGACCCAGTACTTC. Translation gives CSVAVYQETQYF.

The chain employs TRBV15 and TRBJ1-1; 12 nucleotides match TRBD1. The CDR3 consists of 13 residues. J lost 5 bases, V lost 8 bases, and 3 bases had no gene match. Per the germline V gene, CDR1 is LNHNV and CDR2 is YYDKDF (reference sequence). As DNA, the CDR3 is TGTGCCACCGGGACAGGGGGCCCGACTGAAGCTTTCTTT. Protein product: CATGTGGPTEAFF.

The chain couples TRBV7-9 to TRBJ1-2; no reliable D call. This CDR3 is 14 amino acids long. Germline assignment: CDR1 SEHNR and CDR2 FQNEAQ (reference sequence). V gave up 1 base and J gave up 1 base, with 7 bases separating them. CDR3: CASSLDSINYGYTF. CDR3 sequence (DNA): TGTGCCAGCAGCTTAGACAGCATTAACTATGGCTACACCTTC.

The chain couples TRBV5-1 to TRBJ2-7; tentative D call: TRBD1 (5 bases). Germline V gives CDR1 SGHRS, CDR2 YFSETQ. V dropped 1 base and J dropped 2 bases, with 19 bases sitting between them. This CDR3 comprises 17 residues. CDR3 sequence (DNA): TGCGCCAGCAGCTTGTCGGGCAGGGTGGAGATTCCCTACGAGCAGTACTTC. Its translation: CASSLSGRVEIPYEQYF.